This T cell receptor (beta chain) was observed in a study of CD8+CD57+ T cells in acquired aplastic anemia. Turning to the study itself: Across the sorted CD4+ and CD8+ cells, DNA amounts averaged roughly 3 ug. Study results and caveats: Some 31 sequences, all CD8+ CDR3, were shared between patients and controls.

For CDR3 and TCR beta VDJ profiling, genomic DNA was the template used. One entry per CDR3 protein, called by TCRdb with MiXCR from the reads. Found here are about 110,000 distinct CDR3 sequences, about half of them singletons; the top ten hold roughly 30%. The CDR3 runs 14 residues. Germline V gives CDR1 MNHEY, CDR2 SVGEGT. Deletions cut 7 bases from V and 5 bases from J, with 18 bases between. This clonotype appeared many times. Its matching antigen is unknown. The rearrangement links TRBV6-2 or TRBV6-3 to TRBJ2-7; no firm D call. The sequence derives from a human donor in good health, serving as a control. Sequences were obtained from sorted CD4+, CD8+, or CD8+CD57+ T cells (not recorded which) from PBMCs. The CDR3 here is CASTHPLLGDEQYF. The CDR3, as DNA: TGTGCCAGCACCCACCCCCTCTTGGGCGACGAGCAGTACTTC.